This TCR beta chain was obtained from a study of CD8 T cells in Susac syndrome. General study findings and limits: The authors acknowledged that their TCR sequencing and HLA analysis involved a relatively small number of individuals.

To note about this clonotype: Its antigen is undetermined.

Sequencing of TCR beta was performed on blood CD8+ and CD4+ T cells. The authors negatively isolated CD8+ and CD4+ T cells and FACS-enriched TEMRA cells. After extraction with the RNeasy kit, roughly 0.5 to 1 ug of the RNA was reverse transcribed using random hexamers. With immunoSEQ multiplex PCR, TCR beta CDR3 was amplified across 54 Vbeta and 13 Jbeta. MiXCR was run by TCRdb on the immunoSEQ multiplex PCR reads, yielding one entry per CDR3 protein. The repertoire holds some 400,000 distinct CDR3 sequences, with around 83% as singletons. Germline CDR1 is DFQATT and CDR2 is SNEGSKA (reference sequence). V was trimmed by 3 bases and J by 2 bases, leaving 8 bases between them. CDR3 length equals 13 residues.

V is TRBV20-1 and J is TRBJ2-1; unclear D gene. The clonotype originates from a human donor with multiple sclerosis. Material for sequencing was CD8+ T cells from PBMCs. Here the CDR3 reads CSASLSPYNEQFF. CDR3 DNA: TGCAGTGCTAGTCTAAGTCCCTACAATGAGCAGTTCTTC.